This paragraph covers one T cell receptor beta chain sequence. V lost 3 bases and J lost 0; bases outside the gene matches: 5. The CDR3 length is 16 residues. CDR1 and CDR2 (germline): SGHVS, FQNEAQ. The record originates from a study of cytomegalovirus exposure and HLA in healthy donors. 60 Vbeta and 13 Jbeta primers were used in PCR. Only in-frame clones appear in the TCRdb table, and some are missing; sequencing was by immunoSEQ multiplex PCR. Found here are 100,000 to 150,000 clones, over 80% of them singletons; the top ten hold roughly 1.2%. The source material was PBMCs. The clonotype was recovered from a boy between 10 and 17 years old in good health and CMV-seronegative. The gene calls are TRBV7-8 and TRBJ2-3; the match to TRBD2 covers 8 bases. This CDR3 is CASSFLSSGSTDTQYF. Written as DNA, the CDR3 is TGTGCCAGCAGCTTCCTTTCTAGCGGGAGCACAGATACGCAGTATTTT.